This entry is about one TCR beta chain. The antigen remains unidentified. This sample is drawn from a study of cytomegalovirus exposure and HLA in healthy donors. Overall study results and limits: Sequencing likely produced, as an artifact, a cluster of highly shared sequence variants. The number of N-insertions in an Asian-associated ancestry cluster was reportedly below the roughly 670-donor mean in a later analysis. With DRB1 most and HLA-C fewest, TCR association rates differed between HLA loci in a later analysis.

Primers for the PCR totalled 60 Vbeta and 13 Jbeta. Measured with immunoSEQ multiplex PCR; TCRdb has only the in-frame clones, and not every one. The sample lists 130,000 to 150,000 clones, about 84% occurring once. This CDR3 comprises 17 residues. Trimming took off 1 base at V and 0 bases at J, with 10 bases between the two ends. The germline V gene encodes CDR1 SGHTA and CDR2 FQGNSA. The sequence came from a woman aged 18 to 35 in good health and CMV-seropositive. Sequencing was carried out using PBMCs. This chain connects TRBV7-2 to TRBJ2-6; no clear D. CDR3 nucleotide sequence: TGTGCCAGCAGCTTAGACCCGTATAGCTCTGGGGCCAACGTCCTGACTTTC. The encoded protein is CASSLDPYSSGANVLTF.